The 3 T cell receptor beta chains reported below all come from one sample, sequenced in a study of beta chain features in type 1 diabetes. Findings and caveats of the study: Moderately but significantly shorter TCRB CDR3s were found in Type 1 diabetes patients in all four CD4+ subsets.

Their recognized antigens are unknown. Reverse transcribing all isolated RNA meant expressed TCRB transcripts were sequenced. Libraries were prepared by immunoSEQ multiplex PCR; TCRdb keeps only in-frame clonotypes and omits some of them. The data hold approximately 250,000 clones, with about a tenth observed a single time. The specimen sequenced was naive CD4+ T cells from blood. Source of these receptors: a man aged 30 to 39 with type 1 diabetes.

This clone has more than one count but fewer than ten. This sequence joins TRBV4-3 and TRBJ2-2, with D unresolved. The CDR3 is 15 amino acids. Germline CDR1 is LGHNA and CDR2 is YSLEER. V lost 1 base and J lost 4, with 10 bases in between. The CDR3 DNA follows: TGCGCCAGCAGCCAAGTGTTCCAGTCCACCGGGGAGCTGTTTTTT. Translated: CASSQVFQSTGELFF.

This chain links TRBV7-3 with TRBJ1-1; 10 bases match TRBD1. V was clipped by 5 bases and J by 7 bases; unmatched bases: 7. Germline lookup yields CDR1 SGHTA and CDR2 FQGTGA. This CDR3 region has 14 residues. The CDR3 here is CASSLWGQGFEAFF. The CDR3 coding sequence is TGTGCCAGCAGCCTTTGGGGACAGGGGTTTGAAGCTTTCTTT.

The genes are TRBV12-5 and TRBJ2-7; tentatively, D is TRBD1 (6 bases). Trimming cost V 8 bases and J 3 bases, with 17 bases left between them. The CDR3 is 14 residues long. CDR1 is LGHNT, CDR2 FRNRAP, per germline. The CDR3 nucleotides are TGTGCTAGTCAGGGGACGACAGATTACTACGAGCAGTACTTC. It specifies CASQGTTDYYEQYF.